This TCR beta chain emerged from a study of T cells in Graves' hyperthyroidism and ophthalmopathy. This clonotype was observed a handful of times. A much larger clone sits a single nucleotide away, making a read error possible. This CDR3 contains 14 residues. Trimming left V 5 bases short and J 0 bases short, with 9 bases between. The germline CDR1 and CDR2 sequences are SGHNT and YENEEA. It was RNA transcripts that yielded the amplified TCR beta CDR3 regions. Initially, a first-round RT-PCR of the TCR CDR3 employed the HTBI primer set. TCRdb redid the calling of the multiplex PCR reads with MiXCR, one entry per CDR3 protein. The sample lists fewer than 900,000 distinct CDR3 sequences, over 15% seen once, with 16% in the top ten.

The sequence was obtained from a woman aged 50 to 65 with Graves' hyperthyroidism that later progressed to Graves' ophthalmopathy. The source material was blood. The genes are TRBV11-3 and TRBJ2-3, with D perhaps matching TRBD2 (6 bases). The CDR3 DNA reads TGTGCCAGCAGCCACCGGGGGAGCACAGATACGCAGTATTTT. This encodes CASSHRGSTDTQYF.